These T cell receptor beta chains were read from a single sample in a study of metastatic and nonmetastatic thyroid tumors. TCRdb reprocessed the PCR reads via MiXCR. Among 85,000 to 100,000 clones listed, about 13% were seen once. Input material: blood. The source is a female donor with papillary thyroid cancer or a benign thyroid nodule (not recorded which). Some clones in this sample may be carry-over from other donors' samples. CDR3s include the opening cysteine and the closing phenylalanine or tryptophan. The D gene is left open where the match is weak. Some rows have no size entry. The others give once, few or many, or a class for an expanded clone.

TRBV19	TRBD2	many	TRBJ2-1	TGTGCCAGTAGTATCCTACTAGCGGGCAATGAGCAGTTCTTC	CASSILLAGNEQFF
TRBV7-9	-	few	TRBJ1-1	TGTGCCAGCAGCTTTGGGATCGAAGCTTTCTTT	CASSFGIEAFF
TRBV30	TRBD1	many	TRBJ1-3	TGTGCCTGGAGCCGGGACAGGGGTCCGTCGGACTCTGGAAACACCATATATTTT	CAWSRDRGPSDSGNTIYF
TRBV9	-	many	TRBJ2-7	TGTGCCAGCAGCTCGCTGAGGGGGGAGCAGTACTTC	CASSSLRGEQYF
TRBV7-2	TRBD1	few	TRBJ2-5	TGTGCCAGCAGCTTAAGGAGGCAGGGGGCTGAGACCCAGTACTTC	CASSLRRQGAETQYF
TRBV19	-	-	TRBJ1-5	TGTGCCAGTAGCTTGGGGGGGGGGAGGGTCAATCAGCCCCAGCATTTT	CASSLGGGRVNQPQHF
TRBV2	-	few	TRBJ2-1	TGTGCCAGCAGTGAAGAAACGACCAAGTTCCATAGAGAGCAGTTCTTC	CASSEETTKFHREQFF
TRBV7-2	-	many	TRBJ2-3	TGTGCCAGCAGCCCAGCGGCACCTAGCACAGATACGCAGTATTTT	CASSPAAPSTDTQYF
TRBV12-3/TRBV12-4	-	many	TRBJ2-7	TGTGCCAGCAGTTCTTACGGCAGCTACGAGCAGTACTTC	CASSSYGSYEQYF
TRBV24-1	TRBD2	many	TRBJ2-1	TGTGCCACCAGTGATTTGCCTTTGCTAGCGGGAGGGCCGAATGAGCAGTTCTTC	CATSDLPLLAGGPNEQFF
TRBV6-1	-	-	TRBJ2-7	TGTGCCATCAGTCGGCTCTCCTACGGGCAGTACTTC	CAISRLSYGQYF
TRBV6-1	TRBD1	many	TRBJ1-5	TGTGCCAGCAGCCCTCGGGACAGCTCGGCCCAGCCCCAGCATTTT	CASSPRDSSAQPQHF
TRBV10-2	TRBD1	many	TRBJ1-2	TGCGCCAGCAGACCAGCGACAGGGGGATCTAACTATGGCTACACCTTC	CASRPATGGSNYGYTF
TRBV10-3	TRBD1	many	TRBJ1-4	TGTGCCATTTCGACAGGGTTACGTGAAAAACTGTTTTTT	CAISTGLREKLFF
TRBV6-1	TRBD1	many	TRBJ1-1	TGTGCCAGCAGGGGACAGGGATTTGCTGAAGCTTTCTTT	CASRGQGFAEAFF
TRBV4-1	TRBD1	many	TRBJ1-1	TGCGCCAGCAGCCCCCCGGACAGGAGGGACACTGAAGCTTTCTTT	CASSPPDRRDTEAFF
TRBV6-2/TRBV6-3	TRBD2	many	TRBJ2-1	TGTGCCAGCAGTTATACGCGAAAACTAGCGGGGTACAATGAGCAGTTCTTC	CASSYTRKLAGYNEQFF
TRBV30	-	many	TRBJ2-2	TGTGCCTGGACTCCGGGGTTGGGATCAGGCGGGGAGCTGTTTTTT	CAWTPGLGSGGELFF
TRBV20-1	-	-	TRBJ1-3	TGCAGTGCTAGAGATGGGCGCGGAAACACCATATATTTT	CSARDGRGNTIYF
TRBV9	-	-	TRBJ2-6	TGTGCCAGCAGCGCAGTACAGGGGGGGTCTGGGTCCAACGTCCTGACTTTC	CASSAVQGGSGSNVLTF
TRBV9	-	many	TRBJ1-4	TGTGCCAGCAGCGGAGAGGGGCTAAGCGAAAAACTGTTTTTT	CASSGEGLSEKLFF
TRBV6-1	-	many	TRBJ1-4	TGTGCCAGCAGTTCAGAGGGGACAACTAATGAAAAACTGTTTTTT	CASSSEGTTNEKLFF
TRBV30	-	many	TRBJ2-7	TGTGCCTGGAGTGTACCCTGGCAACACGAGCAGTACTTC	CAWSVPWQHEQYF
TRBV19	TRBD1	many	TRBJ2-2	TGTGCCAGTAGTATAGGGGGGACAGGGGACACCGGGGAGCTGTTTTTT	CASSIGGTGDTGELFF
TRBV7-2	-	many	TRBJ1-5	TGTGCCAGCAGCTCCCACGGCCGCGATCAGCCCCAGCATTTT	CASSSHGRDQPQHF
TRBV5-1	TRBD1	many	TRBJ2-5	TGCGCCAGCAGCGGGACAGGGCGAATTGGAAAGACCCAGTACTTC	CASSGTGRIGKTQYF
TRBV3-1	-	-	TRBJ2-3	TGTGCCAGCAGCCAAGATGCAAGCACAGATACGCAGTATTTT	CASSQDASTDTQYF
TRBV11-2	-	-	TRBJ2-7	TGTGCCAGCAGCTTAAGTCAGGGGCACCACGAGCAGTACTTC	CASSLSQGHHEQYF